Listed here are 29 T cell receptor beta chains from one sample, sequenced in a study of control samples from healthy donors and cancer patients. Libraries were prepared by immunoSEQ multiplex PCR; TCRdb keeps only in-frame clonotypes and omits some of them. The sample has some 82,000 clones; around 83% are singletons. The sequencing sample was made of PBMCs. The receptor source for this set is a man in his 60s with head and neck cancer.

The chain has TRBV5-5 and TRBJ1-2, with D possibly being TRBD1 (5 bases). Trimming removed 3 bases from V and 1 base from J, with 10 bases in between. Germline V gene sequence: CDR1 SGHKS, CDR2 YYEKEE (reference sequence). The CDR3 has 14 residues. The CDR3 here is CASSWGDVNYGYTF. CDR3 DNA sequence: TGTGCCAGCAGCTGGGGGGACGTTAACTATGGCTACACCTTC.

The chain is built from TRBV6-5 and TRBJ1-6, with 9 bases identical to TRBD1. Germline CDR1 reads MNHEY; CDR2 reads SVGAGI. CDR3 length equals 15 residues. V trimming: 4 bases; J trimming: 6 bases; junction bases outside the gene matches: 4. The CDR3 spells CASSFRDRVNSPLHF. The CDR3 DNA sequence: TGTGCCAGCAGTTTCCGGGACAGGGTTAATTCACCCCTCCACTTT.

This clone is a singleton in its sample. This chain joins TRBV5-1 and TRBJ1-4; D might be TRBD1 (6 bases). Between the trimmed V and J ends, which lost 4 bases and 4 bases, there was a span of 11 bases. CDR3 length: 14 amino acids. The V gene's germline CDR1 is SGHRS and CDR2 YFSETQ. CDR3 nucleotide sequence: TGCGCCAGCAGCAGGTCAGGGGTTAATGAAAAACTGTTTTTT. Translating it yields CASSRSGVNEKLFF.

This clone was seen only once. The chain links TRBV14 to TRBJ2-1, with TRBD2 identical over 10 bases. CDR3 length: 17 residues. V dropped 2 bases and J dropped 0; count of bases not matched to a gene: 4. Germline lookup yields CDR1 SGHDN and CDR2 FVKESK. CDR3 residues: CASSQTSGILSYNEQFF. CDR3 in DNA: TGTGCCAGCAGCCAAACTAGCGGGATTCTCTCCTACAATGAGCAGTTCTTC.

The rearrangement links TRBV6-5 to TRBJ2-7; 11 bases line up with TRBD2. This CDR3 spans 14 amino acids. Germline V CDR1 and CDR2: MNHEY, SVGAGI. The V segment lost 6 bases and the J segment 7 bases; nucleotides outside the gene matches: 8. The DNA of the CDR3 is TGTGCCAGCAGCTCACTAGCGGGAGTCTGGGAGCAGTACTTC. This codes for CASSSLAGVWEQYF.

The chain recombines TRBV7-8 with TRBJ2-5; D may be TRBD1 (6 bases). V lost 5 bases and J lost 0, with 13 bases in between. The CDR3 loop spans 15 amino acids. Germline V gives CDR1 SGHVS, CDR2 FQNEAQ. In DNA, the CDR3 is TGTGCCAGCAGCCCCATGAGGGGGAACCAAGAGACCCAGTACTTC. Amino acid sequence: CASSPMRGNQETQYF.

To note about this clone: Within the sample, other DNA sequences also encode this same CDR3. V is TRBV6-1 and J is TRBJ1-2; 7 bases map to TRBD1. The CDR3 loop spans 15 amino acids. Germline V gene lookup returns CDR1 MNHNS and CDR2 SASEGT. Trimming removed 2 bases from V and 0 bases from J; junction bases left unmatched: 3. DNA for the CDR3: TGTGCCAGCAGTGAACTGGGACAGACTAACTATGGCTACACCTTC. Protein product: CASSELGQTNYGYTF.

The table lists this clone with a few counts. The chain links TRBV5-5 to TRBJ1-1; D is unclear. The V end was cut by 0 bases, the J end by 1 base, with 13 bases between. The CDR3 is 16 residues long. Germline lookup yields CDR1 SGHKS and CDR2 YYEKEE (reference sequence). The CDR3 reads CASSLALTSGNTEAFF. In nucleotides, the CDR3 is TGTGCCAGCAGCTTGGCCCTGACTTCTGGGAACACTGAAGCTTTCTTT.

V and J are TRBV28 and TRBJ1-5, with a tentative D call TRBD1 (5 bases). V lost 5 bases, J lost 4 bases, and 18 bases lay in between. The CDR3 has 16 residues. The germline CDR1 and CDR2 sequences are MDHEN and SYDVKM. The CDR3 spells CASSPAGDGENQPQHF. CDR3 bases: TGTGCCAGCAGTCCTGCTGGGGACGGTGAGAATCAGCCCCAGCATTTT.

V is TRBV9 and J is TRBJ2-7; TRBD2 matches at 10 bases. Germline V gene sequence: CDR1 SGDLS, CDR2 YYNGEE. V lost 3 bases to trimming and J lost 5 bases; unmatched junction nucleotides: 5. CDR3 length: 14 residues. The CDR3 DNA is TGTGCCAGCAGCGCTAGACTAGCGGGTAACGAGCAGTACTTC. It yields the protein CASSARLAGNEQYF.

The V and J genes are TRBV6-5 and TRBJ1-2; possible D gene TRBD1, 6 bases. Germline V CDR1 and CDR2: MNHEY, SVGAGI. CDR3 length equals 14 residues. V was pared by 8 bases and J by 4 bases, with 17 bases between. CDR3 in DNA: TGTGCCAGCCGACGGACAGCCGTTGCCTATGGCTACACCTTC. Translated: CASRRTAVAYGYTF.

V and J are TRBV19 and TRBJ2-5; D call uncertain. Trimming stripped 1 base from V and 10 bases from J, with 16 bases between. From germline, CDR1 is LNHDA and CDR2 SQIVND (reference sequence). The CDR3 contains 14 residues. The CDR3 nucleotides read TGTGCCAGTAGTATAGCAAACAGAGTAGGAGTCCAGTACTTC. It is translated as CASSIANRVGVQYF. The full variable domain, its missing parts supplied by reference TRBV19 and TRBJ2-5, is DGGITQSPKYLFRKEGQNVTLSCEQNLNHDAMYWYRQDPGQGLRLIYYSQIVNDFQKGDIAEGYSVSREKKESFPLTVTSAQKNPTAFYLCASSIANRVGVQYFGPGTRLLVL.

The chain combines TRBV27 with TRBJ2-1; TRBD2 matches at 12 bases. Germline V CDR1 and CDR2: MNHEY, SMNVEV (reference sequence). The CDR3 has 13 amino acids. J gave up 16 bases and V 5 bases, and 9 bases lay outside the gene matches. Written as DNA, the CDR3 is TGTGCCAGCAGTGCCCTAGCGGGAGGGCCGATATTCTTC. Residues: CASSALAGGPIFF.

The chain combines TRBV28 with TRBJ2-7; the D is unclear. The length of the CDR3 is 11 residues. Germline V lookup: CDR1 MDHEN, CDR2 SYDVKM. The germline V and J ends were trimmed by 2 bases and 2 bases, with 1 base remaining between them. The CDR3 loop is CASSLAYEQYF. The CDR3 bases are TGTGCCAGCAGTTTAGCCTACGAGCAGTACTTC.

This clone was seen just once. This chain uses TRBV2 with TRBJ2-7; tentative D call: TRBD2 (6 bases). This CDR3 spans 14 amino acids. Between the trimmed V and J ends, which lost 1 base and 3 bases, there was a span of 10 bases. Per the germline V gene, CDR1 is SNHLY and CDR2 is FYNNEI. CDR3 region: CASSEGGVGYEQYF. For the CDR3, the DNA is TGTGCCAGCAGTGAAGGCGGGGTAGGCTACGAGCAGTACTTC.

The genes are TRBV6-5 and TRBJ2-5; D gene unclear. Germline-derived CDR1 and CDR2 are MNHEY and SVGAGI. The CDR3 loop spans 13 amino acids. V was shortened by 7 bases and J by 6 bases, with 15 bases between the two germline ends. The CDR3 bases are TGTGCCAGCACCCAACTTGCCACAAAGACCCAGTACTTC. Protein product: CASTQLATKTQYF.

This rearrangement joins TRBV11-3 to TRBJ2-2; D might be TRBD1 (6 bases). Per germline, CDR1 SGHNT and CDR2 YENEEA. Trimming took 1 base from V and 7 from J, leaving 13 bases between them. There are 15 residues in the CDR3. CDR3 DNA sequence: TGTGCCAGCAGCTTAGGCAACAGGGCAGTCGGGGAGCTGTTTTTT. Translated: CASSLGNRAVGELFF.

The rearrangement joins TRBV5-1 to TRBJ2-1, with 9 positions matching TRBD1. The junction had 3 bases not matched to a gene; V was cut back by 5 bases and J by 3 bases. The CDR3 is 14 residues long. Germline CDR1 is SGHRS and CDR2 is YFSETQ. The CDR3 DNA is TGCGCCAGCAGAGGACAGGGGATCTACAATGAGCAGTTCTTC. Translating gives CASRGQGIYNEQFF. Full variable domain (remainder filled in from reference TRBV5-1 and TRBJ2-1): KAGVTQTPRYLIKTRGQQVTLSCSPISGHRSVSWYQQTPGQGLQFLFEYFSETQRNKGNFPGRFSGRQFSNSRSEMNVSTLELGDSALYLCASRGQGIYNEQFFGPGTRLTVL.

The J gene is TRBJ2-2, the V gene TRBV4-1, with D possibly TRBD2 on 5 matching bases. The germline gives CDR1 MGHRA, CDR2 YSYEKL. The CDR3 is 17 amino acids. V gave up 1 base and J gave up 3 bases, with 15 bases separating them. The CDR3 bases are TGCGCCAGCAGCCAAGTGAGCGGAATGGCGGACACCGGGGAGCTGTTTTTT. It specifies CASSQVSGMADTGELFF.

The gene calls are TRBV4-1 and TRBJ1-1, with D perhaps TRBD1 (5 bases). V lost 3 bases to trimming and J lost 0 bases, with 20 bases between them. CDR3 size: 18 residues. Germline CDR1 is MGHRA and CDR2 is YSYEKL. The chain's CDR3 is CASSHKIPGRAMNTEAFF. The CDR3 nucleotides are TGCGCCAGCAGCCATAAAATTCCGGGACGGGCTATGAACACTGAAGCTTTCTTT.

The chain combines TRBV28 with TRBJ2-3, with D perhaps TRBD2 (6 bases). The CDR3 has 15 residues. The germline V gene encodes CDR1 MDHEN and CDR2 SYDVKM. The V end was cut by 9 bases, the J end by 3 bases, with 19 bases between. CDR3 amino acids: CASLGFGSGTDTQYF. The CDR3 coding sequence is TGTGCCAGTTTGGGCTTTGGGAGCGGGACAGATACGCAGTATTTT.

V is TRBV5-4 and J is TRBJ2-1; weak D call: TRBD2 (6 bases). CDR3 length: 15 amino acids. V was trimmed by 0 bases and J by 7 bases, leaving 14 bases between them. Germline V gene data show CDR1 as SGHNT and CDR2 as YYREEE (reference sequence). The CDR3 nucleotides read TGTGCCAGCAGCTTGGCAGGGAGGCCGCGGAATGAGCAGTTCTTC. Translation: CASSLAGRPRNEQFF.

J is TRBJ2-1 and V is TRBV27; tentatively, D is TRBD1 (5 bases). The V and J ends lost 1 base and 9 bases respectively, with 10 bases between them. Germline-derived CDR1 and CDR2 are MNHEY and SMNVEV (reference sequence). The CDR3 runs to 13 residues. The CDR3 DNA follows: TGTGCCAGCAGTTTATGGGGCGGCGGTGAGCAGTTCTTC. Translating it yields CASSLWGGGEQFF.

The chain combines TRBV4-1 with TRBJ1-2; 8 positions agree with TRBD1. With V trimmed by 1 base and J by 2 bases, 9 bases remained unmatched. The CDR3 contains 17 residues. Germline V gives CDR1 MGHRA, CDR2 YSYEKL. The chain's CDR3 is CASSQVSNRGGNYGYTF. The CDR3 nucleotides are TGCGCCAGCAGCCAAGTCTCTAACAGGGGGGGGAACTATGGCTACACCTTC.

The V and J genes are TRBV30 and TRBJ2-1, with unresolved D. V shed 2 bases and J shed 3 bases, with 5 bases lying between them. This CDR3 spans 12 amino acids. The germline V gene encodes CDR1 GTSNPN and CDR2 SVGIG (reference sequence). The CDR3 region has the DNA TGTGCCTGGAGTAAGAGCTACAATGAGCAGTTCTTC. This translates into CAWSKSYNEQFF.

This sequence joins TRBV14 and TRBJ2-7; the match to TRBD2 covers 10 bases. The CDR3 runs to 14 residues. Germline CDR1 is SGHDN and CDR2 is FVKESK. The V gene end was trimmed by 5 bases and the J gene end by 4 bases; junction bases not matched to a gene: 5. The CDR3 DNA sequence: TGTGCCAGCAGCATAGGACTAGCGGTATACGAGCAGTACTTC. Protein: CASSIGLAVYEQYF.

The V gene is TRBV28, the J gene TRBJ2-1; D gene unclear. V lost 7 bases and J 8 bases, leaving 9 bases between the germline ends. CDR1 is MDHEN, CDR2 SYDVKM, per germline. This CDR3 contains 11 residues. In DNA form, the CDR3 reads TGTGCCAGCACCGAGGCCTATGAGCAGTTCTTC. Residues: CASTEAYEQFF.

V is TRBV6-2 or TRBV6-3 and J is TRBJ1-3; the match to TRBD1 covers 8 bases. V shed 6 bases, J shed 4 bases, and the junction held 11 bases outside the gene matches. The CDR3 sequence is 16 residues long. Per germline, CDR1 MNHEY and CDR2 SVGEGT. For the CDR3, the DNA is TGTGCCAGCAGCCGCCCGCAGGGGGCTGGCGGAAACACCATATATTTT. It translates to CASSRPQGAGGNTIYF.

The J gene is TRBJ2-7, the V gene TRBV28, with 7 bases lining up with TRBD2. This CDR3 spans 13 amino acids. The J segment lost 2 bases and the V segment lost 8 bases, leaving 6 bases of the junction unmatched. CDR1 is MDHEN and CDR2 is SYDVKM in the germline V gene. CDR3 amino acids: CASVGGIPYEQYF. DNA for the CDR3: TGTGCCAGCGTGGGGGGGATCCCCTACGAGCAGTACTTC.